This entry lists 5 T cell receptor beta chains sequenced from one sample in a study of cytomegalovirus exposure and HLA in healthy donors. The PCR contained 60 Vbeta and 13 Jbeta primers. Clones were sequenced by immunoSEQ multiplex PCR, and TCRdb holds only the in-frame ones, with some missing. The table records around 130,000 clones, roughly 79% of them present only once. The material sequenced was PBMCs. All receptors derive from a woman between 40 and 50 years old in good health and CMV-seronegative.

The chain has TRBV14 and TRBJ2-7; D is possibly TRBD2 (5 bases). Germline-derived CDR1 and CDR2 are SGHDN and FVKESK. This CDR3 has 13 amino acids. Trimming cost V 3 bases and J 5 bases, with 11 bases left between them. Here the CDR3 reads CASSHWRGNEQYF. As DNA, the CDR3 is TGTGCCAGCAGCCACTGGCGAGGGAACGAGCAGTACTTC. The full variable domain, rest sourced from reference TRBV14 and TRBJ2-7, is EAGVTQFPSHSVIEKGQTVTLRCDPISGHDNLYWYRRVMGKEIKFLLHFVKESKQDESGMPNNRFLAERTGGTYSTLKVQPAELEDSGVYFCASSHWRGNEQYFGPGTRLTVT.

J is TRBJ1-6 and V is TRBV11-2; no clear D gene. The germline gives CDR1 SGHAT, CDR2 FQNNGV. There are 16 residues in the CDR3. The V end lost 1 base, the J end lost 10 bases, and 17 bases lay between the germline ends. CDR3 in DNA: TGTGCCAGCAGCTTAGTCCAGAGCGTAAAGTGGTCACCCCTCCACTTT. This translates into CASSLVQSVKWSPLHF.

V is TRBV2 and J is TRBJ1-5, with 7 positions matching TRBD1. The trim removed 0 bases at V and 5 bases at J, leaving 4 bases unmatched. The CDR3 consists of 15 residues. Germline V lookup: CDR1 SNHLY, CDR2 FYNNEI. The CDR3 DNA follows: TGTGCCAGCAGTGAAGCTCGACAGGGATATCAGCCCCAGCATTTT. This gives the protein CASSEARQGYQPQHF.

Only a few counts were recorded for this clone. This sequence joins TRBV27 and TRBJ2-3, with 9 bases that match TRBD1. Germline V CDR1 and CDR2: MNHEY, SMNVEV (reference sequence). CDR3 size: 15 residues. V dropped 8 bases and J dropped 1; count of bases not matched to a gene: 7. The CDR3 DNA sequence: TGTGCCAGCTCTGGACAGGGGTGGGGCACAGATACGCAGTATTTT. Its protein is CASSGQGWGTDTQYF.

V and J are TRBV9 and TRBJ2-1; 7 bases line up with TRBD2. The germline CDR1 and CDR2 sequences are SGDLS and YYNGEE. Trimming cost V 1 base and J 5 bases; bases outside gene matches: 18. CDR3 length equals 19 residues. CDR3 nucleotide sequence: TGTGCCAGCAGCGTACACTGGCTAGCGGACCTCGGAAACGACAATGAGCAGTTCTTC. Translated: CASSVHWLADLGNDNEQFF.